These 27 T cell receptor beta chains originate from one sample sequenced in a study of post-analysis software for immune sequencing data. Study-wide results and caveats: A few TRBV segments occurring more often in patients than controls included TRBV5-6, TRBV5-1 and TRBV20-1.

These TCRs' antigens remain unknown. Unique molecular identifiers were carried by the TCR beta cDNA libraries. TCRdb itself ran the PCR reads through MiXCR, one entry per CDR3 protein. The sample carries approximately 350,000 distinct CDR3 sequences, less than 40% recorded once. What was sequenced was blood. These receptors all stem from a girl aged 5-17 years with multiple sclerosis.

This clonotype has a handful of counts. V and J are TRBV29-1 and TRBJ1-2; 9 nucleotides agree with TRBD1. CDR3 length equals 12 residues. Germline V gene sequence: CDR1 SQVTM, CDR2 ANQGSEA. Trimming removed 5 bases from V and 6 bases from J; junction bases left unmatched: 4. The CDR3 bases are TGCAGCGTTTGGACAGGGGCGAATGGCTACACCTTC. It encodes CSVWTGANGYTF.

This chain joins TRBV6-5 and TRBJ2-1, with D perhaps matching TRBD2 (5 bases). With 8 bases removed from V and 9 bases from J, the gap between germline ends came to 14 bases. Germline values: CDR1 MNHEY, CDR2 SVGAGI. CDR3 size: 12 residues. The CDR3 protein is CASGTLASEQFF. In DNA, the CDR3 is TGTGCCAGCGGTACCCTAGCTAGTGAGCAGTTCTTC.

This chain uses TRBV6-6 with TRBJ2-3; 8 bases fit TRBD1. V gave up 7 bases and J gave up 0 bases; unmatched junction bases: 9. Per germline, CDR1 MNHNY and CDR2 SVGAGI (reference sequence). The CDR3 length is 16 residues. DNA of the CDR3: TGTGCCAGCAACCCGGGACAGGTCCCTAGCACAGATACGCAGTATTTT. It is translated as CASNPGQVPSTDTQYF.

This CDR3 is CASSYVGHSNQPQHF. The CDR3 nucleotides are TGTGCCAGCAGTTACGTAGGACATAGCAATCAGCCCCAGCATTTT. The chain links TRBV6-6 to TRBJ1-5; possible D gene TRBD1, 5 bases. This CDR3 region has 15 residues. Germline V gives CDR1 MNHNY, CDR2 SVGAGI (reference sequence). V was cut by 2 bases and J by 0 bases, with 8 bases left in between.

The V call is TRBV6-5, the J call TRBJ2-5; D is tentatively TRBD1 or TRBD2 (5 bases each). The DNA end is more similar to TRBJ2-7, so the J call may be wrong. The CDR3 contains 16 residues. Germline CDR1 is MNHEY and CDR2 is SVGAGI. The CDR3 loop is CASSYTLGELGYEQYF. The DNA of the CDR3 is TGTGCCAGCAGTTACACGTTAGGGGAGTTGGGCTACGAGCAGTACTTC.

The CDR3 is CSARDSGTPEAFF. In DNA, the CDR3 is TGCAGTGCTAGAGACTCCGGGACACCTGAAGCTTTCTTT. The V gene is TRBV20-1, the J gene TRBJ1-1; a possible D gene is TRBD1 (6 bases). CDR1 is DFQATT, CDR2 SNEGSKA, per germline (reference sequence). This CDR3 has 13 amino acids. Trimming cost V 0 bases and J 6 bases, with 11 bases left between them.

The chain links TRBV7-2 to TRBJ2-3; TRBD2 aligns across 9 bases. The CDR3 totals 17 residues. Germline V gives CDR1 SGHTA, CDR2 FQGNSA. V shed 4 bases, J shed 3 bases, and the junction held 11 bases outside the gene matches. CDR3 residues: CASSWGPMAGGTDTQYF. DNA of the CDR3: TGTGCCAGCAGCTGGGGCCCAATGGCGGGGGGGACAGATACGCAGTATTTT.

This chain joins TRBV18 and TRBJ2-5; no clear D. Germline assignment: CDR1 KGHSH and CDR2 LQKENI. Trimming left V 3 bases short and J 3 bases short, with 8 bases between. This CDR3 comprises 13 residues. The CDR3 spells CASSPVLKETQYF. The CDR3 DNA follows: TGTGCCAGCTCACCTGTCCTCAAAGAGACCCAGTACTTC.

The V and J genes are TRBV5-5 and TRBJ2-3; no clear D gene. Trimming shortened V by 0 bases and J by 3 bases, and 8 bases separated the two germline ends. In germline, CDR1 is SGHKS, CDR2 YYEKEE (reference sequence). The CDR3 is 14 amino acids. Here the CDR3 DNA reads TGTGCCAGCAGCTTGGCCCAGGAGACAGATACGCAGTATTTT. Protein sequence: CASSLAQETDTQYF.

This clonotype appeared a single time. This chain links TRBV4-1 with TRBJ1-1, with unresolved D. Deletions cut 4 bases from V and 7 bases from J, with 16 bases between. Germline loops: CDR1 MGHRA, CDR2 YSYEKL. The CDR3 contains 14 residues. This chain's CDR3 is CASSPFGRVGEAFF. CDR3 sequence (DNA): TGCGCCAGCAGCCCATTTGGGAGGGTCGGTGAAGCTTTCTTT.

As regards this clonotype: An end of the junction does not agree with germline; a read error may underlie this. The chain employs TRBV15 and TRBJ2-3, with D unresolved. This CDR3 has 12 residues. Per the germline V gene, CDR1 is LNHNV and CDR2 is YYDKDF (reference sequence). The CDR3 region has the DNA TGTGCCGCCAGCAGTACCGCAGATACGCAGTATTTT. It yields the protein CAASSTADTQYF.

This clonotype was counted many times. This rearrangement joins TRBV20-1 to TRBJ2-3, with 13 bases identical to TRBD2. Germline CDR1 reads DFQATT; CDR2 reads SNEGSKA (reference sequence). The CDR3 has 13 residues. In DNA, the CDR3 is TGCATTACTAGCGGGGGGGTCCCAGATACGCAGTATTTT. Amino acid sequence: CITSGGVPDTQYF.

The chain uses TRBV12-3 or TRBV12-4 and TRBJ1-6; a possible D gene is TRBD1 (5 bases). The V end was cut by 7 bases, the J end by 9 bases, with 10 bases between. This CDR3 has 12 amino acids. CDR3 coding DNA: TGTGCCAGCACCCGGGACCTTTCACCCCTCCACTTT. Translation: CASTRDLSPLHF.

Comments on this clonotype: A junction end diverges from the germline sequence, so it may reflect a read error. The chain uses TRBV7-7 and TRBJ1-1, with D unresolved. The CDR3 consists of 13 residues. The germline gives CDR1 SSHAT, CDR2 FNYEAQ (reference sequence). In DNA, the CDR3 is TGTGCTAGCAGCTTAAACCAGGAAAAACAAGCTTTCTTT. Its translation is CASSLNQEKQAFF.

This clonotype was seen a handful of times. The chain uses TRBV5-5 and TRBJ1-5; D gene uncertain. CDR3 length: 16 residues. Germline V CDR1 and CDR2: SGHKS, YYEKEE (reference sequence). Between the trimmed V and J ends, which lost 3 bases and 6 bases, there was a span of 19 bases. CDR3 nucleotide sequence: TGTGCCAGCAGCTCCCGACCCGACCGGTCCAGTCAGCCCCAGCATTTT. This codes for CASSSRPDRSSQPQHF.

J is TRBJ2-3 and V is TRBV4-2; D might be TRBD1 or TRBD2, each matching 7 bases. Trimming stripped 1 base from V and 1 base from J, with 12 bases between. Germline V gene sequence: CDR1 LGHNA, CDR2 YNFKEQ. This CDR3 comprises 16 residues. DNA for the CDR3: TGTGCCAGCAGCCAAGCAGGGGGGGCGGGCACAGATACGCAGTATTTT. Protein sequence: CASSQAGGAGTDTQYF.

This clonotype has just a few counts. The chain uses TRBV12-3 or TRBV12-4 and TRBJ1-2; D uncertain. The V gene lost 5 bases and the J gene lost 10 bases, with 11 bases spanning the gap. The CDR3 runs to 11 residues. This CDR3 is CASSRIRDYTF. CDR3 in DNA: TGTGCCAGCAGTCGTATTCGTGACTACACCTTC.

This clonotype was seen more than once but under ten times. This rearrangement joins TRBV6-5 to TRBJ2-7; no firm D call. The CDR3 runs to 15 residues. The V gene's germline CDR1 is MNHEY and CDR2 SVGAGI. V was shortened by 5 bases and J by 4 bases, with 18 bases between the two germline ends. CDR3 DNA sequence: TGTGCCAGCAGTCGATATTCTACCCCGGATTACGAGCAGTACTTC. This codes for CASSRYSTPDYEQYF.

The chain recombines TRBV20-1 with TRBJ1-1, with 11 bases aligning to TRBD1. The CDR3 length is 17 residues. V dropped 6 bases and J dropped 5; count of bases not matched to a gene: 17. Germline CDR1 reads DFQATT; CDR2 reads SNEGSKA (reference sequence). The CDR3 reads CSAQPGQGALWGTEAFF. Written as DNA, the CDR3 is TGCAGTGCCCAACCCGGACAGGGGGCTCTATGGGGGACTGAAGCTTTCTTT.

V usage is TRBV29-1 and J usage is TRBJ2-1, with TRBD2 identical over 15 bases. The CDR3 contains 17 residues. Trimming removed 6 bases from V and 4 bases from J; junction bases left unmatched: 10. Germline CDR1 and CDR2: SQVTM and ANQGSEA. The CDR3: CSVEPGTSGGFYNEQFF. Written as DNA, the CDR3 is TGCAGCGTAGAGCCCGGGACTAGCGGGGGGTTTTACAATGAGCAGTTCTTC.

J is TRBJ1-1 and V is TRBV4-1; 7 bases fit TRBD1. The CDR3 is 16 amino acids. V was clipped by 4 bases and J by 2 bases; unmatched bases: 10. Germline V gene sequence: CDR1 MGHRA, CDR2 YSYEKL. The CDR3 nucleotides read TGCGCCAGCAGCCCCGAACTTGGGACAGTCAACACTGAAGCTTTCTTT. Residues: CASSPELGTVNTEAFF.

This clonotype occurred a few times. The chain recombines TRBV6-6 with TRBJ1-2; D is uncertain. The V gene lost 2 bases and the J gene lost 1 base, with 5 bases spanning the gap. Germline V gives CDR1 MNHNY, CDR2 SVGAGI (reference sequence). This CDR3 spans 13 amino acids. CDR3 nucleotides: TGTGCCAGCAGTTACGAGAGTAACTATGGCTACACCTTC. Residues: CASSYESNYGYTF.

This clonotype was detected only a few times. The rearrangement joins TRBV29-1 to TRBJ2-5; no clear D gene. Germline CDR1 is SQVTM and CDR2 is ANQGSEA. The CDR3 covers 14 residues. V was shortened by 5 bases and J by 0 bases, with 13 bases between the two germline ends. The CDR3 is CSVLQRVDQETQYF. DNA for the CDR3: TGCAGCGTTCTCCAAAGGGTGGACCAAGAGACCCAGTACTTC.

The CDR3 spells CASSFSESNYGYTF. CDR3 nucleotides: TGCGCCAGCAGCTTCAGCGAATCTAACTATGGCTACACCTTC. This rearrangement joins TRBV5-1 to TRBJ1-2; no definite D call. Deletions cut 2 bases from V and 0 bases from J, with 8 bases between. CDR1 is SGHRS and CDR2 is YFSETQ in the germline V gene. There are 14 residues in the CDR3.

This chain connects TRBV5-1 to TRBJ2-7; 7 bases align to TRBD1. Trimming removed 2 bases from V and 2 bases from J; junction bases left unmatched: 7. Germline CDR1 is SGHRS and CDR2 is YFSETQ. The CDR3 loop spans 15 amino acids. CDR3 sequence reads: CASSFSGTDPYEQYF. DNA for the CDR3: TGCGCCAGCAGCTTTTCCGGGACAGACCCCTACGAGCAGTACTTC. Supplemented by reference TRBV5-1 and TRBJ2-7, the full variable domain reads KAGVTQTPRYLIKTRGQQVTLSCSPISGHRSVSWYQQTPGQGLQFLFEYFSETQRNKGNFPGRFSGRQFSNSRSEMNVSTLELGDSALYLCASSFSGTDPYEQYFGPGTRLTVT.

This clonotype was seen only a few times. CDR3 in DNA: TGTGCCAGCAGTGATAATACGGGAAACCCGACCTCCTACGAGCAGTACTTC. It codes for CASSDNTGNPTSYEQYF. The J gene is TRBJ2-7, the V gene TRBV12-3 or TRBV12-4; TRBD2 is a possible D gene (5 bases). V lost 5 bases and J 0 bases, leaving 20 bases between the germline ends. The CDR3 spans 17 residues.

In this sample, this clonotype turned up a few times. The genes are TRBV5-1 and TRBJ2-3, with a tentative D call TRBD1 (6 bases). CDR1 SGHRS and CDR2 YFSETQ come from the germline V gene. V was cut by 4 bases and J by 2 bases, with 17 bases left in between. The CDR3 has 16 amino acids. The CDR3 is CASSPETGTYTDTQYF. The CDR3 DNA sequence: TGCGCCAGCAGCCCGGAGACAGGAACTTACACAGATACGCAGTATTTT.